This T cell receptor (beta chain) is from a study of graft-versus-host responses after intestinal transplantation (dated by TCRdb to the early 2020s). At the level of the whole study: Multivisceral, liver-intestinal, or isolated intestinal transplants were received by the recipients. Alloreactive clones were identified by sequencing pre-transplant mixed lymphocyte reaction products and comparing them with unstimulated pre-transplant donor and recipient T cells. Rather than going through the commercial service, samples from a few later patients were sequenced in-house on an Illumina MiSeq and processed with MiXCR. All recipients received anti-thymocyte globulin induction followed by maintenance tacrolimus and steroids for 3 to 4 years. The cohort enrolled 20 to 30 intestinal transplant recipients, one of whom was a retransplant, and a few patients without pretransplant specimens were excluded. A peak of at least 4% donor T cells among recipient peripheral blood mononuclear cells was the definition used for donor T cell macrochimerism. Bulk TCR-beta CDR3 sequencing was used to track graft-versus-host and host-versus-graft alloreactive T cell clones in the graft, circulation and bone marrow after intestinal transplantation. Study-wide conclusions, independent of this receptor: Patients with donor T cell macrochimerism had high GvH to HvG T cell clonal ratios in their allografts. Conclusions were limited by the relatively low number and heterogeneity of intestinal transplant patients. GvH clones were detected in recipient bone marrow, and some of these GvH clones were observed earlier in ileal mucosa or blood, consistent with an intestinal mucosal origin. Peak levels of circulating GvH clones were associated with declines in HvG clones early after transplant.

V gives up 2 bases and J gives up 1 base, and the segment between their germline ends measures 6 bases. CDR1 and CDR2 were assigned from the germline V gene as MDHEN and SYDVKM. The CDR3 runs 13 residues from the cysteine to the valine. The kept DNA is CDR3 alone, 39 bases in frame from the first base. In regard to this clone: Its antigen has not been determined. No base quality values were provided; no much bigger clone lies one nucleotide off.

The protocol used for the library was the immunoSEQ multiplex PCR assay. For most patients, genomic DNA was subjected to high-throughput TCR-beta CDR3 sequencing by Adaptive Biotechnologies. In the source study's methods: TCR sequencing data were retrieved from Adaptive's ImmunoSEQ software for 18 patients, whereas a few other patients were processed with MiXCR and VDJtools. Because the origin of CDR3 nucleotide sequences shared between donor and recipient could not be assigned, those sequences were removed. Alloreactive clones required at least 2-fold expansion over unstimulated cells and minimum CFSE-low frequency of 0.002% (template counts) or 0.001% (read counts). Clones were considered mappable if detected in sequenced pre-transplant spleen, lymph node, or MLR CFSE-low populations of the donor or recipient. Cumulative frequency of alloreactive clones was calculated as a percentage of all sequences weighted by copy number. TCRdb limited this immuneACCESS table to in-frame rearrangements with V and J called. A share of clones is missing; checked studies link under half to unresolved V genes, and the rest is unexplained. V and J calls and clone size are copied from that table; D and trimming were computed from the DNA. This sample comprises over 45,000 clones, 70% to 90% of them detected only once. The ten largest clonotypes hold approximately 1.5% of the sample.

In the first month after transplant, blood samples were collected up to 4 times, and after that at least monthly when available. The chain uses TRBV28 and TRBJ2-7; TRBD2 is perhaps the D gene, given 5 matching bases. The sequenced sample was PBMCs, obtained 26 days after transplant. This TCR derives from a human patient who received an intestinal transplant, so some T cells may come from the graft donor. CDR3 reads: CASSLRESYEQYV. The nucleotide sequence is given as TGTGCCAGCAGTTTAAGGGAGTCCTACGAGCAGTACGTC.